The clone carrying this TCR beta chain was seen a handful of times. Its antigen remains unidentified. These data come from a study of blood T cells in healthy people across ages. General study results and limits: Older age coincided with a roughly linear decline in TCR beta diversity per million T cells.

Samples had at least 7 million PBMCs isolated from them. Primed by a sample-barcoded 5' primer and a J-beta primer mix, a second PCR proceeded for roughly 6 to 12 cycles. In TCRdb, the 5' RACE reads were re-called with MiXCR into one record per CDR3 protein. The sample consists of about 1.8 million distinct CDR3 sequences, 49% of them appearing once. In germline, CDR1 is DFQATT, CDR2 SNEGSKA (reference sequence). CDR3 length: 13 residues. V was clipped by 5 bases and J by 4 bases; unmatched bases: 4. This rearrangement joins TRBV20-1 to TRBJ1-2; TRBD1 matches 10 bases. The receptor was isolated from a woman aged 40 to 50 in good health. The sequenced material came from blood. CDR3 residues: CSALGQGGYGYTF. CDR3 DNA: TGCAGTGCTCTCGGACAGGGGGGCTATGGCTACACCTTC.